The clone carrying this TCR beta chain occurred many times. The antigen remains unidentified. The data stem from a study of T-cell reconstitution after alpha-beta-depleted transplantation in children. The study's findings and limits: It was surviving recipient T cells and thymic progenitors that gave some patients high TCRbeta diversity at day 60. One year after transplant, T-cell counts and diversity came mostly from newly produced T cells.

During its preparation, the TCRbeta library received unique molecular identifiers. TCRdb reanalysed the PCR reads using MiXCR and keeps one entry per CDR3 protein. The table lists about 200,000 distinct CDR3 sequences, roughly 6.6% of them singletons, with roughly 6% in the top ten. CDR3 size: 12 residues. The V end was cut by 2 bases, the J end by 6 bases, with 5 bases between. The receptor was derived from a boy younger than 10 with acute lymphoblastic leukemia, due to receive a stem cell transplant. The rearrangement uses TRBV12-3 or TRBV12-4 and TRBJ1-5; D unclear. Material: PBMCs, obtained before TCRalphabeta/CD19-depleted stem cell transplant. The CDR3 protein is CASSLPTQPQHF. CDR3 coding DNA: TGTGCCAGCAGTTTACCCACTCAGCCCCAGCATTTT.